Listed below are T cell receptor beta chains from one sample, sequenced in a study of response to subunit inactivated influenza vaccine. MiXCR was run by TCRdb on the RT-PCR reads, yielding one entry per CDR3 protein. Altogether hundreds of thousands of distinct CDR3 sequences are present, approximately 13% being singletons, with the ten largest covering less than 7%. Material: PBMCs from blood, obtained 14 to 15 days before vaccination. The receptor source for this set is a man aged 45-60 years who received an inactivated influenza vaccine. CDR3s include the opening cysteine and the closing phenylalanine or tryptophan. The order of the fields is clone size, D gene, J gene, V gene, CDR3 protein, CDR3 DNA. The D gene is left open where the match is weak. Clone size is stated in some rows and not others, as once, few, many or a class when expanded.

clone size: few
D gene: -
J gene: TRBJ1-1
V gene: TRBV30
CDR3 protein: CAWSVRRVTEAFF
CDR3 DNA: TGTGCCTGGAGTGTCCGGCGGGTCACTGAAGCTTTCTTT

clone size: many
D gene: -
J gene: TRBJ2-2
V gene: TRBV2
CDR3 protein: CASSGGDRRLELFF
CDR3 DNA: TGTGCCAGCAGTGGGGGGGACCGTCGGCTGGAGCTGTTTTTT

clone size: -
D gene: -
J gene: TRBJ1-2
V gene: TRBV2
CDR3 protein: CASRPDGSPIYGYNF
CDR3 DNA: TGTGCCAGCAGGCCCGACGGGAGTCCTATCTATGGCTACAACTTC

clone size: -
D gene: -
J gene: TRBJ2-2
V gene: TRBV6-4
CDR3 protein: CASQRTMNTGELFF
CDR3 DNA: TGTGCCAGCCAGCGGACTATGAACACCGGGGAGCTGTTTTTT

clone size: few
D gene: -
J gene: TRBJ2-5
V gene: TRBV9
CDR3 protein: CASSPKLDLNRGETQYF
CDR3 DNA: TGTGCCAGCAGCCCAAAGCTGGACCTAAATCGGGGAGAGACCCAGTACTTC

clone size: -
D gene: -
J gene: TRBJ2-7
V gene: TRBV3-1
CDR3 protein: CASSQGGLLSYEQYF
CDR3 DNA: TGTGCCAGCAGCCAAGGCGGACTACTGTCCTACGAGCAGTACTTC

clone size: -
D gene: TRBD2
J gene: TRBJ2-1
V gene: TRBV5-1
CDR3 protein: CASSLISGRFNEQFF
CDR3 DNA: TGCGCCAGCAGCTTGATTAGCGGGAGGTTCAATGAGCAGTTCTTC

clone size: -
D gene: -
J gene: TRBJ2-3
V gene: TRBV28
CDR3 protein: CASSLGRVDTQYF
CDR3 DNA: TGTGCCAGCAGTTTAGGGCGGGTAGATACGCAGTATTTT

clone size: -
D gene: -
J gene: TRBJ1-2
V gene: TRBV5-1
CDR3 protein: CASSLASYGGDGYTF
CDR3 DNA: TGCGCCAGCAGCTTGGCCAGTTACGGAGGAGATGGCTACACCTTC

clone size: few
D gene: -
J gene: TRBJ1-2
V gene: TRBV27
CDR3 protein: CASSLSWGGVRRGYTF
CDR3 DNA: TGTGCCAGCAGTTTATCGTGGGGAGGCGTTCGGCGGGGCTACACCTTC

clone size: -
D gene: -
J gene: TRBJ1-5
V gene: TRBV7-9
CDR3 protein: CASSLDGVVQPQHF
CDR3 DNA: TGTGCCAGCAGCTTAGACGGGGTGGTCCAGCCCCAGCATTTT

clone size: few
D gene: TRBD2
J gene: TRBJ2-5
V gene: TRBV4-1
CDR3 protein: CASSQGLAGGRVYF
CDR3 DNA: TGCGCCAGCAGCCAAGGGCTAGCGGGGGGCCGGGTATATTTC

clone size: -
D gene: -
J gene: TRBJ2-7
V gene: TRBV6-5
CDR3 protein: CASSYSIQAGDEQYF
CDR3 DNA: TGTGCCAGCAGTTACTCGATCCAGGCTGGGGACGAGCAGTACTTC

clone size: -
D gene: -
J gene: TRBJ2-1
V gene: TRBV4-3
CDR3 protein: CASSITSEQFF
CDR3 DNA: TGCGCCAGCAGCATCACGTCTGAGCAGTTCTTC

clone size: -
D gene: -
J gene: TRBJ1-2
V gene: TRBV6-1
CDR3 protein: CASSERQGDGYTF
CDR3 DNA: TGTGCCAGCAGTGAAAGGCAGGGAGATGGCTACACCTTC

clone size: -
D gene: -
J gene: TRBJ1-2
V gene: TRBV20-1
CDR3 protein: CSATQGYGYNF
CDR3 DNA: TGCAGTGCAACACAGGGCTATGGCTACAACTTC

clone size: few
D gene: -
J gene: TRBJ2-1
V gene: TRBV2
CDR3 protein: CASSTHDNEQFF
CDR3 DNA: TGTGCCAGCAGTACTCATGACAATGAGCAGTTCTTC

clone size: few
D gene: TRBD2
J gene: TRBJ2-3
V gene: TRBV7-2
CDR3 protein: CASSFRTSGRGDTQYF
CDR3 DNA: TGTGCCAGCAGCTTCCGGACTAGCGGGAGAGGAGATACGCAGTATTTT

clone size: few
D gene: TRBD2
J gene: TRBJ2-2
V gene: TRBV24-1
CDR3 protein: CATSDREAGAGGELFF
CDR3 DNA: TGTGCCACCAGTGACAGGGAAGCGGGAGCGGGCGGGGAGCTGTTTTTT

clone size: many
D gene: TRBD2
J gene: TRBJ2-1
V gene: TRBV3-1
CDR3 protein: CASSHTTSGNNEQFF
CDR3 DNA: TGTGCCAGCAGCCATACGACTAGCGGAAACAATGAGCAGTTCTTC

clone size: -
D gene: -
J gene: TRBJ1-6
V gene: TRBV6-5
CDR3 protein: CASSSETARNSPLHF
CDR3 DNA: TGTGCCAGCAGTTCCGAGACAGCTCGTAATTCACCCCTCCACTTT

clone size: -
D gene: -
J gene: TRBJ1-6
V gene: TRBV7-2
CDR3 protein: CASSLGAGIPLHF
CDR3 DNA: TGTGCCAGCAGCTTAGGGGCGGGGATACCCCTCCACTTT

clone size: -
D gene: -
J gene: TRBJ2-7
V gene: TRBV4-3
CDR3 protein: CASSQELGLLNYEQYF
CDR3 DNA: TGCGCCAGCAGCCAAGAATTGGGACTCCTCAACTACGAGCAGTACTTC

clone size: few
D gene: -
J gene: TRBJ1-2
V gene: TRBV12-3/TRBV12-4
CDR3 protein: CASSFPHRVRRSSGYTF
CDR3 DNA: TGTGCCAGCAGTTTCCCCCACAGGGTGAGGAGGTCGTCTGGCTACACCTTC

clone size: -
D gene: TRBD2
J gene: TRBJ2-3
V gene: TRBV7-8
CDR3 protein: CASSLYGGGRSDTQYF
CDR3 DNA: TGTGCCAGCAGCTTATACGGGGGGGGCCGCTCAGATACGCAGTATTTT

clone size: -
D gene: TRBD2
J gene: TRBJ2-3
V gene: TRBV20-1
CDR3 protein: CSARVSSGRAVDTQYF
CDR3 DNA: TGCAGTGCTAGAGTGTCCAGCGGGAGGGCCGTAGATACGCAGTATTTT